A selection of T cell receptor beta chains follows, all from one sample in a study of Graves' ophthalmopathy and Graves' hyperthyroidism. TCRdb called the multiplex PCR reads again in MiXCR, with one record for every CDR3 protein. This table has hundreds of thousands of distinct CDR3 sequences, more than 20% appearing once. The sequenced sample consisted of peripheral blood. These receptors were obtained from a woman aged 18 to 35 with stable Graves' hyperthyroidism. The CDR3 runs from the conserved cysteine through the conserved F or W. The order of the fields is CDR3 DNA, CDR3 protein, D gene, clone size, J gene, V gene. D genes are given only for firm matches. A row's size may be missing; if present it is once, few, many or a size class.

CDR3nt: TGTGCCACCAGTCAGACAAGCTCCTACGAGCAGTACTTC
CDR3aa: CATSQTSSYEQYF
d_gene: -
abundance: many
j_gene: TRBJ2-7
v_gene: TRBV24-1

CDR3nt: TGTGCCAGTAGTCCCGGACAGTCCCAACCTCGCGTGAACACTGAAGCTTTCTTT
CDR3aa: CASSPGQSQPRVNTEAFF
d_gene: -
abundance: many
j_gene: TRBJ1-1
v_gene: TRBV19

CDR3nt: TGTGCCAGCAGCTTAGTTATCGACCGAGAGACCCAGTACTTC
CDR3aa: CASSLVIDRETQYF
d_gene: -
abundance: many
j_gene: TRBJ2-5
v_gene: TRBV11-2

CDR3nt: TGTGCCAGCGCTGGGGCTAATTCACCCCTCCACTTT
CDR3aa: CASAGANSPLHF
d_gene: -
abundance: -
j_gene: TRBJ1-6
v_gene: TRBV6-1

CDR3nt: TGTGCCAGCAGCGAGAGCCATAATTCACCCCTCCACTTT
CDR3aa: CASSESHNSPLHF
d_gene: -
abundance: -
j_gene: TRBJ1-6
v_gene: TRBV11-2

CDR3nt: TGTGCCAGCAGTTACTCTCCCGGACAGGGGCAAGAGACCCAGTACTTC
CDR3aa: CASSYSPGQGQETQYF
d_gene: TRBD1
abundance: -
j_gene: TRBJ2-5
v_gene: TRBV6-2/TRBV6-3

CDR3nt: TGTGCCAGCATCTTGGGGTCGGATGAAGCTTTCTTT
CDR3aa: CASILGSDEAFF
d_gene: -
abundance: -
j_gene: TRBJ1-1
v_gene: TRBV11-1

CDR3nt: TGTGCCAGCAGTTCTAGGGACAGGCTATCCTACGAGCAGTACTTC
CDR3aa: CASSSRDRLSYEQYF
d_gene: TRBD1
abundance: many
j_gene: TRBJ2-7
v_gene: TRBV12-3/TRBV12-4

CDR3nt: TGTGCCAGCAGCCTTGTCCGAGGACAGGGCTTGCCTAGAAACATTCAGTACTTC
CDR3aa: CASSLVRGQGLPRNIQYF
d_gene: TRBD1
abundance: many
j_gene: TRBJ2-4
v_gene: TRBV11-2

CDR3nt: TGTGCCAGCAGCCCTCGACCCAGGAACACTGAAGCTTTCTTT
CDR3aa: CASSPRPRNTEAFF
d_gene: -
abundance: many
j_gene: TRBJ1-1
v_gene: TRBV11-2

CDR3nt: TGTGCCAGTCACGCAGGATACTACGAGCAGTACTTC
CDR3aa: CASHAGYYEQYF
d_gene: -
abundance: many
j_gene: TRBJ2-7
v_gene: TRBV27

CDR3nt: TGTGCCAGCAGCCATCGACGGTACACTGAAGCTTTCTTT
CDR3aa: CASSHRRYTEAFF
d_gene: -
abundance: -
j_gene: TRBJ1-1
v_gene: TRBV12-3/TRBV12-4

CDR3nt: TGTGCCAGCACCGGGACGAGGAACACCGGGGAGCTGTTTTTT
CDR3aa: CASTGTRNTGELFF
d_gene: -
abundance: -
j_gene: TRBJ2-2
v_gene: TRBV28

CDR3nt: TGCAGCGTTGAAGATTTTGGGGACAGGGACTCACCCCTCCACTTT
CDR3aa: CSVEDFGDRDSPLHF
d_gene: TRBD1
abundance: -
j_gene: TRBJ1-6
v_gene: TRBV29-1

CDR3nt: TGTGCCAGCAGTCCCCGGGACAGACTCGGCTACGAGCAGTACTTC
CDR3aa: CASSPRDRLGYEQYF
d_gene: TRBD1
abundance: few
j_gene: TRBJ2-7
v_gene: TRBV6-1

CDR3nt: TGTGCCAGCAGCAACCCCTCCAAAGAGACCCAGTACTTC
CDR3aa: CASSNPSKETQYF
d_gene: -
abundance: many
j_gene: TRBJ2-5
v_gene: TRBV7-2

CDR3nt: TGTGCCAGCAGTTACGGGGACAGGAGTAACACTGAAGCTTTCTTT
CDR3aa: CASSYGDRSNTEAFF
d_gene: TRBD1
abundance: -
j_gene: TRBJ1-1
v_gene: TRBV6-5

CDR3nt: TGTGCCAGCAGCTCGGAGGGGGGCAAAGAGACCCAGTACTTC
CDR3aa: CASSSEGGKETQYF
d_gene: -
abundance: many
j_gene: TRBJ2-5
v_gene: TRBV7-2